These 31 T cell receptor beta chains were sequenced from one sample in a study of CXCR3-negative and CXCR3-positive naive CD8 T cells. cDNA libraries for TRB were generated by 5' RACE incorporating UMI labels. Following a re-call of the 5' RACE reads, TCRdb has one entry per CDR3 protein and lacks DNA. Here the sample table reports 48,000 or so distinct CDR3 sequences. Material: memory CD8+ T cells from blood. These receptors came from a human donor in good health. Some clones in this sample may be carry-over from other donors' samples.

This chain's CDR3 is CASSFGRRVDEQFF. The rearrangement links TRBV28 to TRBJ2-1; checking the TCRdb D call of TRBD2 is not possible without DNA. Germline CDR1 is MDHEN and CDR2 is SYDVKM. This CDR3 is 14 amino acids long.

The chain uses TRBV7-9 and TRBJ2-2; TCRdb's D gene call, TRBD1, goes unchecked for lack of DNA. The V gene's germline CDR1 is SEHNR and CDR2 FQNEAQ (reference sequence). This CDR3 contains 13 residues. CDR3 region: CASSPTGSGELFF.

This sequence joins TRBV11-2 and TRBJ2-3; there is no DNA to check the TCRdb D call of TRBD2. The V gene's germline CDR1 is SGHAT and CDR2 FQNNGV. The CDR3 covers 15 residues. CDR3 loop: CASSLAGVSTDTQYF.

The chain carries TRBV14 and TRBJ1-4. Per germline, CDR1 SGHDN and CDR2 FVKESK. The CDR3 loop spans 15 amino acids. CDR3 residues: CASSQFISTNEKLFF.

The chain is built from TRBV30 and TRBJ2-7; TCRdb names TRBD1, which stays unverified in the absence of DNA. The CDR3 consists of 14 residues. Germline assignment: CDR1 GTSNPN and CDR2 SVGIG (reference sequence). The chain's CDR3 is CAWSGQTEFYEQYF.

The chain couples TRBV7-9 to TRBJ2-1. Germline lookup yields CDR1 SEHNR and CDR2 FQNEAQ (reference sequence). The CDR3 covers 13 residues. The CDR3 loop reads CASSLVTDLEQFF. Full variable domain (outside the CDR3, taken from reference TRBV7-9 and TRBJ2-1): DTGVSQNPRHKITKRGQNVTFRCDPISEHNRLYWYRQTLGQGPEFLTYFQNEAQLEKSRLLSDRFSAERPKGSFSTLEIQRTEQGDSAMYLCASSLVTDLEQFFGPGTRLTVL.

The chain couples TRBV28 to TRBJ1-3; TCRdb's assignment of TRBD1 cannot be checked, as there is no DNA. The length of the CDR3 is 15 residues. Germline assignment: CDR1 MDHEN and CDR2 SYDVKM. This CDR3 reads CASSLPGTQGNTIYF.

The chain employs TRBV9 and TRBJ2-7; TCRdb outputs TRBD1, but without DNA this stays unchecked. Germline assignment: CDR1 SGDLS and CDR2 YYNGEE. The CDR3 spans 14 residues. CDR3 sequence reads: CASSLGTGNYEQYF.

The gene calls are TRBV28 and TRBJ2-1. Germline CDR1 MDHEN, CDR2 SYDVKM. The CDR3 contains 14 residues. CDR3 in amino acids: CASGEADSYNEQFF.

The V call is TRBV7-2, the J call TRBJ2-1. Per germline, CDR1 SGHTA and CDR2 FQGNSA. The CDR3 extends over 15 amino acids. CDR3: CASSSLPGVVDEQFF.

The chain has TRBV7-9 and TRBJ1-1. CDR1 is SEHNR and CDR2 is FQNEAQ in the germline V gene (reference sequence). The CDR3 loop spans 15 amino acids. The CDR3 region is CASTYHRGLVPEAFF.

This rearrangement joins TRBV9 to TRBJ1-4; lacking DNA, the TRBD1 call made by TCRdb goes unchecked. The germline V gene encodes CDR1 SGDLS and CDR2 YYNGEE. CDR3 length: 13 residues. The CDR3 is CASSVGGQEKLFF.

V gene TRBV28 combines with J gene TRBJ2-1; TCRdb's D gene call, TRBD2, goes unchecked for lack of DNA. The germline V gene encodes CDR1 MDHEN and CDR2 SYDVKM. The CDR3 contains 15 residues. The CDR3 loop is CASSPTSGSIHEQFF.

Its frequency marks this clonotype as medium-sized. The chain joins TRBV7-9 to TRBJ1-4; TCRdb's D call of TRBD1 is untestable without DNA. The CDR3 runs 14 residues. In germline, CDR1 is SEHNR, CDR2 FQNEAQ (reference sequence). The CDR3 region is CASSFQGANEKLFF. The whole variable domain, remainder taken from reference TRBV7-9 and TRBJ1-4, is DTGVSQNPRHKITKRGQNVTFRCDPISEHNRLYWYRQTLGQGPEFLTYFQNEAQLEKSRLLSDRFSAERPKGSFSTLEIQRTEQGDSAMYLCASSFQGANEKLFFGSGTQLSVL.

This chain joins TRBV5-4 and TRBJ1-1; TCRdb selects TRBD1, and the lack of DNA leaves this call unchecked. This CDR3 is 15 amino acids long. Germline assignment: CDR1 SGHNT and CDR2 YYREEE (reference sequence). CDR3 protein: CASSRPTGQGAEAFF.

The V call is TRBV28, the J call TRBJ2-1. The CDR3 consists of 13 residues. Germline-derived CDR1 and CDR2 are MDHEN and SYDVKM. CDR3: CASSLETFNEQFF.

J is TRBJ1-1 and V is TRBV12-3 or TRBV12-4; TCRdb returns TRBD1, unconfirmable since there is no DNA. The CDR3 has 14 amino acids. The CDR3 loop reads CAIQGWQGNTEAFF.

The rearrangement links TRBV4-3 to TRBJ2-6; with no DNA, the TCRdb D assignment of TRBD1 cannot be verified. The length of the CDR3 is 17 residues. Per the germline V gene, CDR1 is LGHNA and CDR2 is YSLEER. CDR3 loop: CASSQEEPGTGANVLTF.

This chain connects TRBV28 to TRBJ2-7; TCRdb's D call of TRBD2 is untestable without DNA. There are 14 residues in the CDR3. CDR1 is MDHEN and CDR2 is SYDVKM in the germline V gene. The CDR3: CASSWGGTQDEQYF.

The V and J genes are TRBV20-1 and TRBJ1-5. Germline V gene data show CDR1 as DFQATT and CDR2 as SNEGSKA (reference sequence). CDR3 length equals 16 residues. This chain's CDR3 is CSARASEGGDYQPQHF.

V is TRBV19 and J is TRBJ2-7; as DNA is missing, the TRBD2 call by TCRdb cannot be tested. The CDR3 has 13 residues. CDR1 is LNHDA and CDR2 is SQIVND in the germline V gene (reference sequence). The CDR3 loop is CASSIVWRDQQYF.

This clonotype is classed as medium-sized (0.01 to 0.1%) by frequency. This chain uses TRBV6-2 or TRBV6-3 with TRBJ1-3. Germline loops: CDR1 MNHEY, CDR2 SVGEGT. CDR3 length: 12 residues. CDR3 sequence: CASRKDGNTIYF.

The genes are TRBV3-1 and TRBJ2-1; the D gene TCRdb calls, TRBD2, cannot be checked with no DNA. The CDR3 has 16 amino acids. Germline-derived CDR1 and CDR2 are LGHDT and YNNKEL (reference sequence). The CDR3 here is CASSQASGGDYNEQLF.

V is TRBV4-3 and J is TRBJ1-2. Germline V lookup: CDR1 LGHNA, CDR2 YSLEER. This CDR3 region has 16 residues. CDR3 residues: CASSQDSWGAGYGYTF.

The CDR3 here is CSVLDSPPYEQYF. The genes are TRBV29-1 and TRBJ2-7; TCRdb designates TRBD1, a call that cannot be tested without DNA. Germline-derived CDR1 and CDR2 are SQVTM and ANQGSEA. The CDR3 covers 13 residues.

V gene TRBV15 combines with J gene TRBJ1-3; there is no DNA to check the TCRdb D call of TRBD1. The CDR3 runs 16 residues. Germline CDR1 is LNHNV and CDR2 is YYDKDF (reference sequence). The CDR3 here is CATSREGAGAGNTIYF.

This chain connects TRBV7-7 to TRBJ2-1. The CDR3 covers 19 residues. The V gene's germline CDR1 is SSHAT and CDR2 FNYEAQ (reference sequence). The CDR3 is CASSMHPVKAGAPYNEQFF.

The V gene is TRBV7-8, the J gene TRBJ2-7; the D call from TCRdb, TRBD1, cannot be confirmed without DNA. CDR1 SGHVS and CDR2 FQNEAQ come from the germline V gene. The CDR3 is 16 amino acids. CDR3 loop: CASSITGGAAPYEQYF.

This chain uses TRBV6-2 or TRBV6-3 with TRBJ2-7; there is no DNA to check the TCRdb D call of TRBD1. The CDR3 extends over 13 amino acids. Germline CDR1 and CDR2: MNHEY and SVGEGT. CDR3 loop: CASSWGQTYEQYF.

The J gene is TRBJ2-2, the V gene TRBV12-3 or TRBV12-4; the TCRdb call, TRBD1, lacks DNA for checking. The CDR3 covers 17 residues. The CDR3 reads CASSSRPRAETTGELFF.

CDR3 in amino acids: CASSSQAGGHNEQFF. The V gene is TRBV9, the J gene TRBJ2-1; the TCRdb call, TRBD2, lacks DNA for checking. The CDR3 has 15 amino acids. Germline loops: CDR1 SGDLS, CDR2 YYNGEE.